The text below deals with one T cell receptor beta chain. The sample originates from a study of OX40 agonist ivuxolimab in advanced cancers. Using immunoSEQ multiplex PCR, the repertoire was profiled, and TCRdb retains in-frame clones only, with some absent. The sample contains approximately 15,000 clones, roughly three quarters of which appear only once. There are 15 residues in the CDR3. Germline CDR1 reads MNHNS; CDR2 reads SASEGT. J was trimmed by 7 bases and V by 4 bases; bases with no gene match: 7. The clonotype was recovered from an adult with an advanced solid tumor such as melanoma, head and neck, liver or kidney cancer. The gene calls are TRBV6-1 and TRBJ1-3; 10 positions match TRBD1. This specimen was CD4+ or CD8+ T cells sorted from blood, taken in a trial of the OX40 agonist ivuxolimab. The CDR3 DNA follows: TGTGCCAGCAGTGTCGGGACAGGGGAGGTCAACACCATATATTTT. Translated: CASSVGTGEVNTIYF.